This T cell receptor beta chain came from a study of blood T cell repertoires in COVID-19. Study at large: From T cells, B-cell-depleted T cells, or PBMCs came the material, which was cDNA or gDNA.

Study processing details: Using reference gene primer amplification, nucleated cell counts were estimated. The data were produced by immunoSEQ multiplex PCR, yet TCRdb's version contains in-frame clones alone and is incomplete. Clone size and V and J calls were adopted from that table, with D and trimming inferred from the DNA. The repertoire includes 200,000 to 300,000 clones, approximately 89% of them detected once, and around 10% sits in the top ten. V was pared by 2 bases and J by 3 bases, with 4 bases between. This CDR3 has 12 residues. The germline V gene encodes CDR1 SGHNT and CDR2 YYREEE (reference sequence).

The sequenced sample was peripheral blood. The clonotype was recovered from a man aged 35-49 years who had recovered from COVID-19. The chain uses TRBV5-4 and TRBJ2-3, with D unclear. Here the CDR3 reads CASSLLTDTQYF. The CDR3 nucleotides are TGTGCCAGCAGCTTACTAACAGATACGCAGTATTTT.